The rows below give T cell receptor beta chains drawn from one sample of a study of T cells after yellow fever vaccination. MiXCR, applied by TCRdb to the 5' RACE reads, yields one record per CDR3 protein. The data hold 450,000 to 600,000 distinct CDR3 sequences, with roughly 13% observed a single time. The material sequenced was PBMCs, taken on the day of the yellow fever booster vaccination. These receptor sequences come from a man under 40 who received the YFV17D yellow fever vaccine. The CDR3 runs from the conserved cysteine through the conserved F or W. The D gene is left open where the match is weak. The size field is filled for only some rows; it gives once, few, many or a size class.

j_gene,v_gene,len,abundance,d_gene,CDR3nt,CDR3aa
TRBJ1-2,TRBV20-1,14,NA,TRBD1,TGCAGTGCCCAGGAAGCAGGGGGTGGCTATGGCTACACCTTC,CSAQEAGGGYGYTF
TRBJ2-6,TRBV7-2,16,NA,NA,TGTGCCAGCAAACCCCCTGGGAGCTCTGGGGCCAACGTCCTGACTTTC,CASKPPGSSGANVLTF
TRBJ1-5,TRBV20-1,14,NA,NA,TGCAGTGCTCTTCCCGGGGACTCCAATCAGCCCCAGCATTTT,CSALPGDSNQPQHF
TRBJ2-1,TRBV7-9,13,few,NA,TGTGCCAGCAGCTTATCCCCGGGGGAGCAGCAGTTCTTC,CASSLSPGEQQFF
TRBJ2-3,TRBV3-1,13,NA,NA,TGTGCCAGCAGCCAAGCGCCCACAGATACGCAGTATTTT,CASSQAPTDTQYF
TRBJ1-2,TRBV20-1,9,many,NA,TGCAGGATTCGGGATGGCTACACCTTC,CRIRDGYTF
TRBJ1-2,TRBV7-9,14,few,TRBD1,TGTGCCAGCAGTTACTTACAGGGGGCGATTGGCTACACCTTC,CASSYLQGAIGYTF
TRBJ2-3,TRBV5-1,15,few,NA,TGCGCCAGCAGCCTAGACAGGAGCCCTACAGATACGCAGTATTTT,CASSLDRSPTDTQYF
TRBJ2-1,TRBV5-1,13,few,NA,TGCGCCAGCAGCTCCCAAGTGGGCAATGAGCAGTTCTTC,CASSSQVGNEQFF
TRBJ2-7,TRBV20-1,18,NA,TRBD1,TGCAGTGCTCTGGACAGGGTCCCTACATACGTTCTTTATGCCGAGCAGTACTTC,CSALDRVPTYVLYAEQYF
TRBJ2-7,TRBV27,13,NA,TRBD2,TGTGCCAGCGGTCTTGGGGGGGCCTACGAGCAGTACTTC,CASGLGGAYEQYF
TRBJ2-3,TRBV5-6,16,few,TRBD2,TGTGCCAGCAGCACTCAGCGGGTAGCGGGAACAGATACGCAGTATTTT,CASSTQRVAGTDTQYF
TRBJ2-2,TRBV24-1,14,NA,NA,TGTGCCACCTGCGGTCCCGATCCTGACGGGGAGCTGTTTTTT,CATCGPDPDGELFF
TRBJ2-7,TRBV28,16,few,TRBD2,TGTGCCAGCAGTAGCTCGGGACTAGCGGGATTCTCCGAGCAGTACTTC,CASSSSGLAGFSEQYF
TRBJ2-1,TRBV21-1,19,many,NA,TGTGCCAGCAGCAAACGCCGGGCGAGGGCCTCGAGCTCCTACAATGAGCAGTTCTTC,CASSKRRARASSSYNEQFF
TRBJ2-5,TRBV29-1,13,few,TRBD2,TGCAGCGCCCTCCGGCGGGAGGGAGAGACCCAGTACTTC,CSALRREGETQYF
TRBJ2-1,TRBV9,15,few,TRBD2,TGTGCCAGCAGCGACGGGGGGGGAACCTACAATGAGCAGTTCTTC,CASSDGGGTYNEQFF
TRBJ1-2,TRBV30,14,NA,NA,TGTGCCTGCCTAGGATCAGGGAAGATCTATGGCTACACCTTC,CACLGSGKIYGYTF
TRBJ2-7,TRBV20-1,14,NA,NA,TGCAGTGCTAGTCCCCCGGGGGAACTCTACGAGCAGTACTTC,CSASPPGELYEQYF
TRBJ1-5,TRBV7-2,14,few,NA,TGTGCCAGCAGCTTAGTTGAGGGTAGGCAGCCCCAGCATTTT,CASSLVEGRQPQHF
TRBJ1-5,TRBV20-1,15,few,NA,TGCAGTGCTAGACTGACAGGATATAGCAATCAGCCCCAGCATTTT,CSARLTGYSNQPQHF
TRBJ1-6,TRBV6-1,15,few,NA,TGTGCCAGCAGCCTAGGGGGTCACGGGGATTCACCCCTCCACTTT,CASSLGGHGDSPLHF
TRBJ2-7,TRBV27,14,few,TRBD1,TGTGCCAGCAGTTTTTGGGACAGAACCTACGAGCAGTACTTC,CASSFWDRTYEQYF
TRBJ1-1,TRBV9,15,NA,NA,TGTGCCAGCAGCCCAGGGAGGCCCGGGGGCACTGAAGCTTTCTTT,CASSPGRPGGTEAFF
TRBJ2-7,TRBV4-3,17,few,NA,TGCGCCAGCAGCCAGGGCCTGTCTAGTGGGAGTTTCTACGAGCAGTACTTC,CASSQGLSSGSFYEQYF
TRBJ2-7,TRBV13,15,NA,NA,TGTGCCAGCCGACGCTCCGGAGGGAACTCCTACGAGCAGTACTTC,CASRRSGGNSYEQYF
TRBJ2-2,TRBV11-1,14,few,NA,TGTGCCAGCAGCTTAGCGGGGTTCGCCGGGGAGCTGTTTTTT,CASSLAGFAGELFF